The 7 T cell receptor beta chains below all came from one sample that was sequenced in a study of memory CD4+ T cells and cytomegalovirus serostatus (dated by TCRdb to the late 2010s). The library was prepared using the immunoSEQ multiplex PCR assay. TCRdb carries this immuneACCESS record with in-frame sequences only. Its versions omit some clonotypes, under half of them owing to an unresolved V gene in the studies checked, with the rest unexplained. A total of some 52,000 clones appear in this sample, 65% to 80% of them only once. More than 1.1% of the sample rests with the top ten. Single viable CD3+CD4+CD8-CD45RO+ cells were sorted as memory CD4+ T cells on a FACSAria II. The sequenced sample was memory CD4+ T cells from blood. These receptor sequences come from an adult in good health and CMV-seropositive.

The CDR3 loop is CASSLSRGNYTF. In DNA, the CDR3 is TGTGCCAGCAGCTTATCTAGGGGCAACTACACCTTC. The chain couples TRBV11-2 to TRBJ1-2; D possibly corresponds to TRBD1 (5 bases). Trimming cost V 2 bases and J 10 bases, with 11 bases left between them. The CDR3 has 12 amino acids. Germline assignment: CDR1 SGHAT and CDR2 FQNNGV.

V and J are TRBV19 and TRBJ2-7; D may be TRBD2 (5 bases). The CDR3 has 12 residues. Germline CDR1 LNHDA, CDR2 SQIVND (reference sequence). Trimming removed 10 bases from V and 6 bases from J, with 16 bases in between. The CDR3, as DNA: TGTGCCACTCAAAGACATGGAGGCGAGCAGTACTTC. Its protein is CATQRHGGEQYF.

There are a few counts of this clone. This chain links TRBV5-5 with TRBJ2-1; no reliable D call. The V and J ends lost 0 bases and 4 bases respectively, with 11 bases between them. The CDR3 extends over 15 amino acids. Germline values: CDR1 SGHKS, CDR2 YYEKEE (reference sequence). The CDR3 spells CASSLGGSVYNEQFF. Here the CDR3 DNA reads TGTGCCAGCAGCTTGGGGGGTTCGGTTTACAATGAGCAGTTCTTC.

The rearrangement uses TRBV30 and TRBJ1-4; D possibly corresponds to TRBD1 (6 bases). The CDR3 is 16 amino acids. CDR1 and CDR2 from the germline V gene are GTSNPN and SVGIG (reference sequence). The ends were cut back, 2 bases at V and 3 bases at J, with 16 bases in the middle. CDR3 loop: CAWSLTGGAANEKLFF. The CDR3 nucleotides are TGTGCCTGGAGTTTAACGGGGGGCGCGGCTAATGAAAAACTGTTTTTT.

The chain recombines TRBV19 with TRBJ1-6; TRBD1 agrees at 9 bases. The CDR3 is 15 amino acids. CDR1 is LNHDA and CDR2 is SQIVND in the germline V gene (reference sequence). The trim removed 9 bases at V and 10 bases at J, leaving 13 bases unmatched. In DNA, the CDR3 is TGTGCCAGCCAAACCGCCGGGACAGGGAAATCACCCCTCCACTTT. This codes for CASQTAGTGKSPLHF.

The chain uses TRBV5-1 and TRBJ2-7; TRBD1 matches 9 bases. CDR3 length equals 15 residues. V lost 3 bases and J lost 2; bases outside the gene matches: 6. Germline-derived CDR1 and CDR2 are SGHRS and YFSETQ. This chain's CDR3 is CASSSTGGRAYEQYF. The CDR3 nucleotides are TGCGCCAGCAGCTCGACAGGGGGTAGAGCCTACGAGCAGTACTTC.

This clone has only one observation. The V gene is TRBV29-1, the J gene TRBJ2-1, with a possible D match to TRBD1 (6 bases). There are 15 residues in the CDR3. Germline V gene data show CDR1 as SQVTM and CDR2 as ANQGSEA. V lost 6 bases to trimming and J lost 0 bases, with 15 bases between them. CDR3 DNA sequence: TGCAGCGTCATACAGGGCCCAACCTCCTACAATGAGCAGTTCTTC. Translated: CSVIQGPTSYNEQFF.